The 30 T cell receptor beta chains listed next were all sequenced from one sample in a study of cytomegalovirus exposure and HLA in healthy donors. Primers: 60 Vbeta forward and 13 Jbeta reverse. Profiling relied on immunoSEQ multiplex PCR, and the TCRdb table lists in-frame clones only, not all of them. Among 90,000 to 110,000 clones, around 75% were seen once, and the ten largest hold roughly 1.9%. The sample comprised PBMCs. These receptors all stem from a man aged 25-40 years in good health and CMV-seronegative.

This chain connects TRBV6-5 to TRBJ2-7, with D perhaps TRBD2 (5 bases). V was shortened by 4 bases and J by 5 bases, with 12 bases between the two germline ends. The length of the CDR3 is 13 residues. Germline V gives CDR1 MNHEY, CDR2 SVGAGI. In DNA form, the CDR3 reads TGTGCCAGCAGTTCCGGGAACGGGGACGAGCAGTACTTC. Its translation: CASSSGNGDEQYF.

The V call is TRBV5-1, the J call TRBJ2-7, with TRBD1 matching over 7 bases. V dropped 4 bases and J dropped 0; count of bases not matched to a gene: 4. The length of the CDR3 is 14 residues. Germline assignment: CDR1 SGHRS and CDR2 YFSETQ. This chain's CDR3 is CASSAGTASYEQYF. In DNA, the CDR3 is TGCGCCAGCAGCGCCGGGACAGCCTCCTACGAGCAGTACTTC.

In DNA, the CDR3 is TGTGCCAGCAGCTTAAGCGGGACAGGATATGGCTACACCTTC. Translating gives CASSLSGTGYGYTF. The rearrangement uses TRBV7-8 and TRBJ1-2, with 8 bases that match TRBD1. This CDR3 spans 14 amino acids. Germline V gives CDR1 SGHVS, CDR2 FQNEAQ. J was trimmed by 5 bases and V by 2 bases; bases with no gene match: 4.

The chain carries TRBV2 and TRBJ2-3; 8 nucleotides agree with TRBD1. V shed 9 bases and J 1 base; nucleotides not matched to a gene: 9. The CDR3 runs 15 residues. Germline CDR1 is SNHLY and CDR2 is FYNNEI. CDR3 DNA: TGTGCCAGTCTGACAGGGGCTATGGGCACAGATACGCAGTATTTT. Residues: CASLTGAMGTDTQYF.

The chain carries TRBV6-6 and TRBJ2-3, with 9 nucleotides matching TRBD2. CDR1 and CDR2 from the germline V gene are MNHNY and SVGAGI (reference sequence). The CDR3 runs to 15 residues. V trimming: 3 bases; J trimming: 2 bases; junction bases outside the gene matches: 3. The CDR3 reads CASSYRGGATDTQYF. Written as DNA, the CDR3 is TGTGCCAGCAGTTATCGCGGGGGGGCCACAGATACGCAGTATTTT.

The V and J genes are TRBV7-2 and TRBJ1-5, with 8 nucleotides matching TRBD1. The CDR3 is 15 residues long. With 5 bases clipped from V and 4 bases from J, the junction kept 7 bases outside the gene matches. Germline V gene lookup returns CDR1 SGHTA and CDR2 FQGNSA. CDR3 in amino acids: CASSADRAGNQPQHF. CDR3 nucleotides: TGTGCCAGCAGCGCGGACAGGGCGGGGAATCAGCCCCAGCATTTT.

A single count supports this clone. The chain employs TRBV4-1 and TRBJ2-5; a weak D match, TRBD2 (7 bases). Germline V gene lookup returns CDR1 MGHRA and CDR2 YSYEKL. The CDR3 loop spans 16 amino acids. V lost 4 bases and J lost 3, with 18 bases in between. The CDR3: CASSPLGRGGEETQYF. The CDR3 DNA reads as TGCGCCAGCAGCCCCCTTGGGAGGGGGGGGGAAGAGACCCAGTACTTC.

This clone turned up a few times. The rearrangement joins TRBV7-9 to TRBJ1-4; D call uncertain. This CDR3 contains 14 residues. Germline lookup yields CDR1 SEHNR and CDR2 FQNEAQ (reference sequence). V lost 7 bases, J lost 2 bases, and 11 bases lay in between. CDR3 sequence: CASIREGTNEKLFF. The CDR3 coding sequence is TGTGCCAGCATCCGGGAAGGCACTAATGAAAAACTGTTTTTT.

This chain connects TRBV18 to TRBJ2-5; D is possibly TRBD1 (6 bases). The CDR3 sequence is 15 residues long. Germline V gene lookup returns CDR1 KGHSH and CDR2 LQKENI. The V end was cut by 4 bases, the J end by 5 bases, with 17 bases between. CDR3 region: CASSLQDSQGETQYF. CDR3 DNA: TGTGCCAGCTCACTACAGGACAGCCAAGGGGAGACCCAGTACTTC.

The chain couples TRBV30 to TRBJ2-3; no clear D gene. CDR1 is GTSNPN and CDR2 is SVGIG in the germline V gene (reference sequence). V dropped 0 bases and J dropped 4 bases, with 5 bases sitting between them. The CDR3 is 12 amino acids. The CDR3: CAWSVGADTQYF. CDR3 bases: TGTGCCTGGAGTGTAGGAGCAGATACGCAGTATTTT.

This chain connects TRBV29-1 to TRBJ2-3; 9 nucleotides line up with TRBD2. Per the germline V gene, CDR1 is SQVTM and CDR2 is ANQGSEA. The V gene end was trimmed by 3 bases and the J gene end by 6 bases; junction bases not matched to a gene: 4. The length of the CDR3 is 13 residues. The CDR3 sequence is CSVDGAGGDTQYF. The CDR3 DNA follows: TGCAGCGTTGATGGGGCGGGGGGGGATACGCAGTATTTT.

This clone was seen just once. The chain employs TRBV2 and TRBJ2-5; 10 bases line up with TRBD2. Germline assignment: CDR1 SNHLY and CDR2 FYNNEI. The CDR3 consists of 15 residues. Losses at the gene ends were 11 bases for V and 4 bases for J; bases not matched to a gene: 13. The CDR3 spells CAGGILAGVRETQYF. Here the CDR3 DNA reads TGTGCCGGGGGGATTCTAGCGGGAGTCCGAGAGACCCAGTACTTC. Using reference TRBV2 and TRBJ2-5 for the parts outside the CDR3, the full variable domain is EPEVTQTPSHQVTQMGQEVILRCVPISNHLYFYWYRQILGQKVEFLVSFYNNEISEKSEIFDDQFSVERPDGSNFTLKIRSTKLEDSAMYFCAGGILAGVRETQYFGPGTRLLVL.

In this sample, this clone turned up once. V is TRBV30 and J is TRBJ1-3, with D uncertain. CDR1 is GTSNPN and CDR2 is SVGIG in the germline V gene (reference sequence). The V gene lost 5 bases and the J gene lost 0 bases, with 17 bases spanning the gap. This CDR3 has 16 amino acids. The CDR3 loop is CAWASASPFSGNTIYF. CDR3 coding DNA: TGTGCCTGGGCATCCGCGAGTCCGTTCTCTGGAAACACCATATATTTT.

The chain joins TRBV27 to TRBJ2-7, with 9 bases that match TRBD1. The CDR3 sequence is 13 residues long. The ends lost 8 bases at V and 3 bases at J; junction bases unmatched: 5. The germline V gene has CDR1 MNHEY and CDR2 SMNVEV (reference sequence). In nucleotides, the CDR3 is TGTGCCAGCGGGGGACAGGGTATCTACGAGCAGTACTTC. It translates to CASGGQGIYEQYF.

This chain joins TRBV28 and TRBJ2-3, with 7 nucleotides matching TRBD2. Trimming at V came to 3 bases and at J to 10 bases, leaving 10 bases not matched to a gene. CDR1 and CDR2 (germline): MDHEN, SYDVKM. There are 14 residues in the CDR3. CDR3: CASSLGGGRNPQYF. The CDR3 DNA reads TGTGCCAGCAGTTTGGGCGGGGGACGTAACCCGCAGTATTTT.

This sequence joins TRBV5-1 and TRBJ2-7; 9 bases fit TRBD2. The CDR3 sequence is 15 residues long. Germline V CDR1 and CDR2: SGHRS, YFSETQ. V was pared by 2 bases and J by 3 bases, with 6 bases of the junction left unmatched. Here the CDR3 DNA reads TGCGCCAGCAGCTTCAATAGCGGGGGCTTCTACGAGCAGTACTTC. Amino acids: CASSFNSGGFYEQYF.

The rearrangement joins TRBV2 to TRBJ2-2; a possible D gene is TRBD1 (6 bases). This CDR3 comprises 15 residues. Germline values: CDR1 SNHLY, CDR2 FYNNEI. Trimming removed 6 bases from V and 1 base from J, with 12 bases in between. This chain's CDR3 is CASSPTDRNTGELFF. The CDR3 nucleotides are TGTGCCAGCAGCCCTACGGACAGGAACACCGGGGAGCTGTTTTTT.

The V gene is TRBV9, the J gene TRBJ2-2; tentatively, D is TRBD1 (6 bases). Trimming removed 1 base at V and 1 base at J, with 11 bases between. Germline V gene data show CDR1 as SGDLS and CDR2 as YYNGEE. This CDR3 contains 16 residues. CDR3 sequence (DNA): TGTGCCAGCAGCGTAAGACAGGAGGAGAACACCGGGGAGCTGTTTTTT. It encodes CASSVRQEENTGELFF.

This clone turned up a few times. This sequence joins TRBV18 and TRBJ1-2, with 7 positions matching TRBD1. The CDR3 length is 13 residues. The germline V gene has CDR1 KGHSH and CDR2 LQKENI. V shed 5 bases and J 1 base; nucleotides not matched to a gene: 1. CDR3 nucleotide sequence: TGTGCCAGCTCAGGGACAGATAACTATGGCTACACCTTC. As protein: CASSGTDNYGYTF.

The chain recombines TRBV7-8 with TRBJ1-5; 8 positions match TRBD1. There are 16 residues in the CDR3. The germline CDR1 and CDR2 sequences are SGHVS and FQNEAQ. The trim removed 3 bases at V and 2 bases at J, leaving 6 bases unmatched. CDR3 nucleotides: TGTGCCAGCAGCTTGGACAGGGTGAGAGGCAATCAGCCCCAGCATTTT. It is translated as CASSLDRVRGNQPQHF.

The CDR3 DNA reads TGCGCCAGCCTTTCGGGGGGCCTCTCCTACGAGCAGTACTTC. It encodes CASLSGGLSYEQYF. The chain couples TRBV10-2 to TRBJ2-7; weak D call: TRBD2 (7 bases). This CDR3 is built from 14 residues. V lost 8 bases, J lost 0 bases, and 14 bases lay in between. Germline values: CDR1 WSHSY, CDR2 SAAADI.

This clone was recorded once. CDR3 loop: CASSPPKLGTGLFYGYTF. CDR3 DNA: TGTGCCAGCAGCCCCCCGAAGCTAGGGACAGGCCTATTCTATGGCTACACCTTC. The chain has TRBV28 and TRBJ1-2; 8 bases agree with TRBD1. There are 18 residues in the CDR3. Germline V CDR1 and CDR2: MDHEN, SYDVKM. With 6 bases clipped from V and 4 bases from J, the junction kept 19 bases outside the gene matches.

This clone was detected once. J is TRBJ2-4 and V is TRBV6-5; 8 bases fit TRBD1. The CDR3 covers 14 residues. V shed 7 bases, J shed 9 bases, and the junction held 11 bases outside the gene matches. Germline CDR1 reads MNHEY; CDR2 reads SVGAGI. CDR3 in amino acids: CASTTGDFVVIQYF. CDR3 DNA: TGTGCCAGCACGACAGGGGACTTTGTTGTCATTCAGTACTTC.

The V and J genes are TRBV4-2 and TRBJ2-1, with 11 bases that match TRBD2. V trimming: 0 bases; J trimming: 7 bases; junction bases outside the gene matches: 8. The CDR3 is 17 amino acids. The V gene's germline CDR1 is LGHNA and CDR2 YNFKEQ. The CDR3 DNA is TGTGCCAGCAGCCAAGAAGGGGGGATAGCGGGAGGGAATGAGCAGTTCTTC. Its protein product is CASSQEGGIAGGNEQFF.

The table lists this clone with a count of one. V is TRBV5-8 and J is TRBJ2-1, with 9 bases lining up with TRBD1. Germline CDR1 is SGHTS and CDR2 is YDEGEE. The CDR3 length is 14 residues. The junction had 6 bases not matched to a gene; V was cut back by 4 bases and J by 7 bases. CDR3 bases: TGTGCCAGCAGCCCCGGGACAGGGATAAATGAGCAGTTCTTC. Protein sequence: CASSPGTGINEQFF.

This rearrangement joins TRBV9 to TRBJ2-6, with unresolved D. The germline V gene encodes CDR1 SGDLS and CDR2 YYNGEE. Trimming took 1 base from V and 4 from J, leaving 9 bases between them. The CDR3 has 15 residues. The CDR3 reads CASSVIGGGANVLTF. The DNA for the CDR3 is TGTGCCAGCAGCGTAATTGGTGGCGGGGCCAACGTCCTGACTTTC.

This clone was counted a single time. The chain employs TRBV5-6 and TRBJ2-3; D gene ambiguous. Germline V gene lookup returns CDR1 SGHDT and CDR2 YYEEEE. CDR3 length: 13 amino acids. Trimming took 2 bases from V and 4 from J, leaving 8 bases between them. Here the CDR3 reads CASSLDSADTQYF. The DNA of the CDR3 is TGTGCCAGCAGCTTAGACTCGGCAGATACGCAGTATTTT.

This clone came up a few times. V gene TRBV5-1 combines with J gene TRBJ1-1; D may be TRBD1 (6 bases). V was pared by 0 bases and J by 5 bases, with 11 bases between. The CDR3 spans 14 residues. The V gene's germline CDR1 is SGHRS and CDR2 YFSETQ. The DNA for the CDR3 is TGCGCCAGCAGCTTGGTGGGGGGGGCGACTGAAGCTTTCTTT. The encoded protein is CASSLVGGATEAFF.

The rearrangement joins TRBV5-8 to TRBJ2-1, with D possibly matching TRBD1 (5 bases). Deletions cut 0 bases from V and 2 bases from J, with 9 bases between. The V gene's germline CDR1 is SGHTS and CDR2 YDEGEE. This CDR3 has 15 residues. CDR3 protein: CASSLGRAPYNEQFF. The CDR3 region has the DNA TGTGCCAGCAGCTTGGGCAGGGCTCCCTACAATGAGCAGTTCTTC.

The genes are TRBV9 and TRBJ2-7, with 7 bases aligning to TRBD2. Germline assignment: CDR1 SGDLS and CDR2 YYNGEE. The CDR3 is 12 amino acids. Trimming removed 4 bases from V and 3 bases from J; junction bases left unmatched: 1. The CDR3 DNA follows: TGTGCCAGCAGCCCGGGAGGCTACGAGCAGTACTTC. Translating gives CASSPGGYEQYF.